The source of this T cell receptor (beta chain) is a study of OX40 agonist ivuxolimab in advanced cancers. Broader study findings: The study found among the lowest clonal expansion in partial responders at 0.1-3.0 mg/kg.

On this clone: Antigen unknown.

Sequencing was performed with immunoSEQ multiplex PCR; in TCRdb, only in-frame clones are kept and a portion is missing. The data contain roughly 62,000 clones, roughly 84% of them singletons. The sample consisted of CD4+ or CD8+ T cells sorted from blood, taken in a trial of the OX40 agonist ivuxolimab. The sequence was collected from an adult with an advanced solid tumor such as melanoma, head and neck, liver or kidney cancer.

In nucleotides, the CDR3 is TGTGCCAGCAGCTTAGCGGTGAGCACTGAAGCTTTCTTT. Residues: CASSLAVSTEAFF. The genes are TRBV11-2 and TRBJ1-1; D not resolved. Germline assignment: CDR1 SGHAT and CDR2 FQNNGV. The CDR3 spans 13 residues. Trimming removed 1 base from V and 4 bases from J, with 7 bases in between.